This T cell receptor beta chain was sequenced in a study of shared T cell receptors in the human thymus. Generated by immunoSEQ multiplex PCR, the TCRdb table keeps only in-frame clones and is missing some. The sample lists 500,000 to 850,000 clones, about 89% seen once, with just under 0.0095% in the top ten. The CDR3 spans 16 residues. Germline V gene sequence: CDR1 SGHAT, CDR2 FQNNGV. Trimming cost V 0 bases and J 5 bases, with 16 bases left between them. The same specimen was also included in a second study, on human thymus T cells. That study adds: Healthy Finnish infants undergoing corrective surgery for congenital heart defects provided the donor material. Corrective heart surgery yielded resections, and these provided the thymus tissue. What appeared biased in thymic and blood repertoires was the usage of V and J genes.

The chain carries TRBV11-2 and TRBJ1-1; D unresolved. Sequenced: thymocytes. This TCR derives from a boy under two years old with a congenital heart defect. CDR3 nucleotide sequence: TGTGCCAGCAGCTTAGAAGGTGCCGACCGGAGAACTGAAGCTTTCTTT. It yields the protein CASSLEGADRRTEAFF.